A single T cell receptor beta chain is shown here with its context. The sample belongs to a study of CD8 T cells in Susac syndrome. Whole-study context: When their blood was taken, the Susac syndrome patients had either not yet had any therapy, were taking corticosteroids, or were taking intravenous immunoglobulin alone.

V lost 5 bases, J lost 3 bases, and 10 bases lay in between. The CDR3 is 13 residues long. Germline V gene data show CDR1 as MNHEY and CDR2 as SMNVEV (reference sequence). TCR beta was sequenced from blood CD8+ and CD4+ T cells. Random hexamers served to reverse transcribe about 0.5 to 1 ug RNA. An immunoSEQ multiplex PCR amplified TCR beta CDR3 over 54 Vbeta and 13 Jbeta. TCRdb re-derived calls from the immunoSEQ multiplex PCR reads in MiXCR, one entry per CDR3 protein. The sample records about 140,000 distinct CDR3 sequences, 95% being singletons. The chain uses TRBV27 and TRBJ1-1; D ambiguous. The origin of this receptor is a human donor with Susac syndrome. Input material: CD8+ T cells from PBMCs. The CDR3 region has the DNA TGTGCCAGCAGTCTCGGGTACTACACTGAAGCTTTCTTT. It is translated as CASSLGYYTEAFF.